In its sample, the clone carrying this T cell receptor (beta chain) was seen once. Its antigen is not known. This sample was included in a study of OX40 agonist ivuxolimab in advanced cancers. General study results and limits: Clonal expansion was among the lowest in partial responders at 0.1-3.0 mg/kg, especially CD8+. The study found that CD8+ T cells averaged more expanded clones than CD4+.

The method was immunoSEQ multiplex PCR; TCRdb's version includes in-frame clones alone and lacks a portion of them. Of some 100,000 clones listed, 90% are singletons. The V gene lost 0 bases and the J gene lost 4 bases, with 13 bases spanning the gap. The CDR3 runs to 16 residues. Germline CDR1 is MNHNS and CDR2 is SASEGT. The J gene is TRBJ1-3, the V gene TRBV6-1; no reliable D call. The sequencing used CD4+ or CD8+ T cells sorted from blood, collected in a trial of the OX40 agonist ivuxolimab. This TCR derives from an adult with an advanced solid tumor such as melanoma, head and neck, liver or kidney cancer. CDR3 residues: CASSEARTTRGNTIYF. The CDR3 coding sequence is TGTGCCAGCAGTGAAGCCCGGACGACCAGGGGAAACACCATATATTTT.